The source of this T cell receptor (beta chain) is a study of OX40 agonist ivuxolimab in advanced cancers. Regarding the study in general: The costimulatory receptor OX40 (CD134) was targeted by ivuxolimab, a fully human IgG2 agonistic monoclonal antibody. Intravenous ivuxolimab was administered to patients every 2 weeks at six dose levels: 0.01, 0.1, 0.3, 1.5, 3 and 10 mg/kg. Of the roughly 50 dose-escalation patients, hepatocellular carcinoma was present in about 20, melanoma in roughly 15, renal cell carcinoma in 9 and head and neck cancer in 9. In the dose-escalation cohort, roughly 80% of patients were male, and the mean age was approximately 60 years, with a range of roughly 20 to 80. Patients were allowed to have had prior anti-PD-1, anti-PD-L1 or anti-CTLA-4 therapy, and approximately 40% of the dose-escalation patients had previously received checkpoint inhibitors. Partial responses occurred in three dose-escalation patients: two with cutaneous melanoma and one with hepatocellular carcinoma. The point of sequencing TCRbeta in the periphery was to test whether ivuxolimab changed TCR sequence diversity and drove clonal T-cell expansion. The monotherapy dose-escalation portion (N of about 49 patients) of the phase I ivuxolimab trial is reported in the paper.

Genomic DNA was isolated from the sorted cells so that the TCRbeta CDR3 region could be sequenced. The immunoSEQ Assay was used for sequencing of TCRbeta CDR3 regions. Imported from immuneACCESS, the table was reduced by TCRdb to in-frame sequences with V and J called. These copies leave out some clones; in studies compared against another copy, an unresolved V gene accounts for under half, and the cause of the remainder is not known. This sample is represented by about 70,000 clones; more than 70% of them were singletons. 1% to 1.2% of the sample is taken by the ten largest. CDR1 SGHNT and CDR2 YYREEE are derived from the germline V gene (reference sequence). The CDR3 starts with the cysteine, ends with the phenylalanine, and has 18 residues. The retained sequence is limited to the CDR3, 54 bases, with the frame set at the first base. V and J are trimmed by 3 bases and 2 bases, and the gene matches miss 15 bases of the junction.

Remarks on this clone: Its recognized antigen is unknown. No much larger clone is present one base from it, and per-base qualities are unavailable.

On the study overall, not on this receptor specifically: After ivuxolimab, more expanded clones were found on average in CD8+ T cells than in CD4+ T cells. In partial responders in the 0.1-3.0 mg/kg groups, normalized peripheral clonal expansion was found to be among the lowest, especially among CD8+ T cells. Antigen specificity was not determined for the clonally expanded peripheral T cells. At doses of 0.1 to 3.0 mg/kg, clonal expansion of both CD4+ and CD8+ blood T cells was observed from baseline to week 6. Low levels of normalized T-cell clonal expansion were also shown by some nonresponding patients.

The trial excluded patients who had a history of autoimmune disease or who were on systemic immunosuppression. Peripheral blood for TCR sequencing was collected from all dose cohorts at baseline, on cycle 4 day 1, and on cycle 7 day 1. Samples were obtained from an open-label, multicenter, first-in-human phase I dose-escalation trial of ivuxolimab. The trial enrolled adults with locally advanced or metastatic head and neck squamous cell, hepatocellular, melanoma or renal cell carcinoma. Before TCR sequencing, CD4+ T cells and CD8+ T cells from peripheral blood were sorted into separate populations.

The sequenced sample was CD4+ or CD8+ T cells sorted from blood, obtained in a trial of the OX40 agonist ivuxolimab. This receptor was obtained from an adult with an advanced solid tumor such as melanoma, head and neck, liver or kidney cancer. The chain couples TRBV5-4 to TRBJ2-3; the central 7 bases match TRBD1. The CDR3 sequence is CASSSTFAKTGNTDTQYF. In nucleotide form, the sequence is TGTGCCAGCAGCTCGACCTTTGCCAAGACAGGGAACACAGATACGCAGTATTTT.